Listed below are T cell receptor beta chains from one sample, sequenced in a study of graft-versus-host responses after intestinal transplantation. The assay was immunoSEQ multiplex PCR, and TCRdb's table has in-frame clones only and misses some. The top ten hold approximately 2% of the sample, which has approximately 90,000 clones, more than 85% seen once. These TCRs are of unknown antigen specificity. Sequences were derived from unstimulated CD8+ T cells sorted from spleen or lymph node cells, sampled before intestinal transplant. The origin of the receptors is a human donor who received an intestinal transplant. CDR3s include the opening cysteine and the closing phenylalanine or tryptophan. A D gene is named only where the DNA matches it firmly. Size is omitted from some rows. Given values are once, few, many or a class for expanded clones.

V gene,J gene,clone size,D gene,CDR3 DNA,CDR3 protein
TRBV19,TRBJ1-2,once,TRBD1,TGTGCCAGTACCCCGGGACAGGACTATGGCTACACCTTC,CASTPGQDYGYTF
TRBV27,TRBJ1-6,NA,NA,TGTGCCAGTACTCGGAGGGGCGGCCTTGGGGAATCACCCCTCCACTTT,CASTRRGGLGESPLHF
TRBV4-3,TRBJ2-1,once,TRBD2,TGCGCCAGCAGCCAATCCCTGATGGTAGTAGCGGGGGGGCGGCGGAACAATGAGCAGTTCTTC,CASSQSLMVVAGGRRNNEQFF
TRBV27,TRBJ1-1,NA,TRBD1,TGTGCCAGCAGAAACGACGCCGGGGACAGTACCATGAACACTGAAGCTTTCTTT,CASRNDAGDSTMNTEAFF
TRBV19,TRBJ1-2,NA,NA,TGTGCCAGTAGTATATCCAGGTCGGGGTCTGGCTACACCTTC,CASSISRSGSGYTF
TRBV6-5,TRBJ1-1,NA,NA,TGTGCCAGCAGTCCAGGAATAGCTGAAGCTTTCTTT,CASSPGIAEAFF
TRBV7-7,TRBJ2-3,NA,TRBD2,TGTGCCGGCAGCGAGACGGTCGGTAGCGGGGGGGATACGCAGTATTTT,CAGSETVGSGGDTQYF
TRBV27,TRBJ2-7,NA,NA,TGTGCCAGCGGGGGGTCAAGAAGCGAGCAGTACTTC,CASGGSRSEQYF
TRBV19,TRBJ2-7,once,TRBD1,TGTGCCAGTAGTAAACGGGACAGGGGCGAGCAGTACTTC,CASSKRDRGEQYF
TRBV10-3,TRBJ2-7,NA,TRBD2,TGTGCCACCTCGCTAGCGGGGGCCTTTTACGAGCAGTACTTC,CATSLAGAFYEQYF
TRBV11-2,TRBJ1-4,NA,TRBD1,TGTGCCAGCAGCTTAGGAGGGGGCCCAACTAATGAAAAACTGTTTTTT,CASSLGGGPTNEKLFF
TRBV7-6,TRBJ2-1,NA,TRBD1,TGTGCCAGCAGCTTAGCCTCAGGGGGCGATGAGCAGTTCTTC,CASSLASGGDEQFF
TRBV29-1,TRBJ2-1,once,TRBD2,TGCAGCGTTGTTCTAGCGGGGGGGTACAATGAGCAGTTCTTC,CSVVLAGGYNEQFF
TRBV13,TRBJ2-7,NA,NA,TGTGCCAGCAGCTTAGCACGGGAGACAGGGCTTTCCCCCTACGAGCAGTACTTC,CASSLARETGLSPYEQYF
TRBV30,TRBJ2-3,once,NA,TGTGCCTGGAACGGTGGAGCAGCTAGCACAGATACGCAGTATTTT,CAWNGGAASTDTQYF
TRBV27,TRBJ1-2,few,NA,TGTGCCAGCAGTTTACAGGGGAACTATGGCTACACCTTC,CASSLQGNYGYTF
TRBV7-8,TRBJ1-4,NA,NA,TGTGCCAGCAGCCCGCTATGGGGGCGGAATAATGAAAAACTGTTTTTT,CASSPLWGRNNEKLFF
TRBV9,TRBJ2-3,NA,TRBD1,TGTGCCAGCAGCGTAGAGGGCAGGGGGCTCACAGATACGCAGTATTTT,CASSVEGRGLTDTQYF
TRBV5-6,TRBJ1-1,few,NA,TGTGCCAGCAGCTTGGGTGCAGGCTGGACTGAAGCTTTCTTT,CASSLGAGWTEAFF
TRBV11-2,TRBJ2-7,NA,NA,TGTGCCAGCAGCTTATTTCCAGGTAGCTCCTACGAGCAGTACTTC,CASSLFPGSSYEQYF
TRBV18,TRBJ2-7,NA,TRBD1,TGTGCCAGCTCACCTGAGGGACAGATACTCTCGCTGTACTTC,CASSPEGQILSLYF
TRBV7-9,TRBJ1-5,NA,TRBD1,TGTGCCAGCAGCTTGGGACAGGGAACGAAAGGCAATCAGCCCCAGCATTTT,CASSLGQGTKGNQPQHF
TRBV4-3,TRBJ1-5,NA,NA,TGCGCCAGCAGCCAAGATCTTAATAGCAATCAGCCCCAGCATTTT,CASSQDLNSNQPQHF
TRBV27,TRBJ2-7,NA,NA,TGTGCCAGCAGTTTATCGTATGGGAGAACCTACGAGCAGTACTTC,CASSLSYGRTYEQYF
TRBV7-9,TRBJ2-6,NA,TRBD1,TGTGCCAGCAGCCAAGCAGGGGGCGGACCCTCTGGGGCCAACGTCCTGACTTTC,CASSQAGGGPSGANVLTF
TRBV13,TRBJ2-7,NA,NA,TGTGCCAGCAGCTTACAAGGGGCAGACCCCTACGAGCAGTACTTC,CASSLQGADPYEQYF
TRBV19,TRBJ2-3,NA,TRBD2,TGTGCCAGTAGCAGTCCGGCGGGGGGGGGCCCAGATACGCAGTATTTT,CASSSPAGGGPDTQYF
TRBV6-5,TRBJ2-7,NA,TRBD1,TGTGCCAGCAAACCCGGGACAGGGCTACACGAGCAGTACTTC,CASKPGTGLHEQYF
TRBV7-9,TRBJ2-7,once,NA,TGTGCCAGCAGCCCGAGGGGCGGGGACGAGCAGTACTTC,CASSPRGGDEQYF
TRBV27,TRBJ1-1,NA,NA,TGTGCCAGCAGTTTATGGGGGGGCAGCGCTGAAGCTTTCTTT,CASSLWGGSAEAFF
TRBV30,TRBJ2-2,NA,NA,TGTGCCTGGTGTTGGACAGAGAGCACCGGGGAGCTGTTTTTT,CAWCWTESTGELFF
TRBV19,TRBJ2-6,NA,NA,TGTGCCAGTAGTACGGGCGGGGGCGGTGGGGCCAACGTCCTGACTTTC,CASSTGGGGGANVLTF
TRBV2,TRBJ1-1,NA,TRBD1,TGTGCCAGCTCCGGGACAGGGGATGGGAACACTGAAGCTTTCTTT,CASSGTGDGNTEAFF
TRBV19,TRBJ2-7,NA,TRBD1,TGTGCCAGTAGTACAGGACAGGGAATTGACGAGCAGTACTTC,CASSTGQGIDEQYF
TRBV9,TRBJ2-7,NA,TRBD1,TGTGCCAGCAGCACCGGGACAGGGAGCGAGCAGTACTTC,CASSTGTGSEQYF
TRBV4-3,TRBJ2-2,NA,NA,TGCGCCAGCAGCCAAGATGGAGGAGGTAACGCGAACACCGGGGAGCTGTTTTTT,CASSQDGGGNANTGELFF
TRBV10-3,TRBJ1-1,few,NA,TGTGCCATCAGTGAGTTGGGGAGCATGAACACTGAAGCTTTCTTT,CAISELGSMNTEAFF
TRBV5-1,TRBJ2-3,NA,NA,TGCGCCAGCAGCTTTGGGGAAATTCGTGGGACACTATCTAGCACAGATACGCAGTATTTT,CASSFGEIRGTLSSTDTQYF
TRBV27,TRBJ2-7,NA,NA,TGTGCCAGCAGTTACGCTAGCTCCTACGAGCAGTACTTC,CASSYASSYEQYF
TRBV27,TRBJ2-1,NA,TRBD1,TGTGCCAGCAGTTTATCAGGGGGCTTTAGCAATGAGCAGTTCTTC,CASSLSGGFSNEQFF
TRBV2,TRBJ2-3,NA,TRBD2,TGTGCCAGCAGAGTACGGGGCGGGGGAACAGATACGCAGTATTTT,CASRVRGGGTDTQYF
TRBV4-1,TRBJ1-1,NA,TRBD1,TGCGCCAGCAGCCAAGTTGGACAGGTTTCTGAAGCTTTCTTT,CASSQVGQVSEAFF
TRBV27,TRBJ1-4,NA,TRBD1,TGTGCCAGCAGTTTAAGCGGACAGGGTTATGAAAAACTGTTTTTT,CASSLSGQGYEKLFF
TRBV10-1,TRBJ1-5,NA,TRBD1,TGCGCCAGCAGGGAGACAGGGAGAGATCAGCCCCAGCATTTT,CASRETGRDQPQHF
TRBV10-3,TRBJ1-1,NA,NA,TGTGCCATCAGTGAGTCGATGGGGGCCCCTGAAGCTTTCTTT,CAISESMGAPEAFF